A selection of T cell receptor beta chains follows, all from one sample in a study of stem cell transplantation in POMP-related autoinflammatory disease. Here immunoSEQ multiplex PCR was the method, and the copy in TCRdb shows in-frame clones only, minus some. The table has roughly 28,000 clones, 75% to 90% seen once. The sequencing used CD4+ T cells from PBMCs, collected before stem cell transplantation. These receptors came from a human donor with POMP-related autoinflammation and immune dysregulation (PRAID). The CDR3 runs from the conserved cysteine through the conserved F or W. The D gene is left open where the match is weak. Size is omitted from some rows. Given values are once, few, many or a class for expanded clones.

CDR3: CASSPDPSSGNTIYF
DNA: TGCGCCAGCAGCCCCGACCCTTCCTCTGGAAACACCATATATTTT
J: TRBJ1-3
size: few
D: .
V: TRBV5-1
length: 15

CDR3: CASGFFPEGRGWEQYF
DNA: TGTGCTAGTGGTTTTTTCCCTGAGGGCAGGGGATGGGAGCAGTACTTC
J: TRBJ2-7
size: .
D: .
V: TRBV12-5
length: 16

CDR3: CSARDNTEAFF
DNA: TGCAGTGCTAGAGATAACACTGAAGCTTTCTTT
J: TRBJ1-1
size: .
D: .
V: TRBV20-1
length: 11

CDR3: CASSLVGGQETQYF
DNA: TGCGCCAGCAGCTTGGTGGGCGGCCAAGAGACCCAGTACTTC
J: TRBJ2-5
size: .
D: .
V: TRBV5-1
length: 14

CDR3: CASSALVGAKDTIYF
DNA: TGTGCCAGTAGTGCCCTGGTGGGGGCTAAGGACACCATATATTTT
J: TRBJ1-3
size: few
D: .
V: TRBV19
length: 15

CDR3: CASSRTSRYNRVANYGYTF
DNA: TGTGCCAGTAGTAGGACTTCGAGGTACAACAGGGTTGCGAACTATGGCTACACCTTC
J: TRBJ1-2
size: .
D: .
V: TRBV19
length: 19

CDR3: CPGSTRKTYGYTF
DNA: TGTCCTGGGAGCACGAGAAAGACCTATGGCTACACCTTC
J: TRBJ1-2
size: .
D: .
V: TRBV22-1
length: 13

CDR3: CASSLPTRGRRETFF
DNA: TGTGCCAGTAGTCTTCCTACCCGGGGAAGGAGGGAAACTTTCTTT
J: TRBJ1-1
size: .
D: .
V: TRBV19
length: 15

CDR3: CASSPHWASTDTQYF
DNA: TGTGCCAGCAGTCCGCATTGGGCTAGCACAGATACGCAGTATTTT
J: TRBJ2-3
size: .
D: .
V: TRBV27
length: 15

CDR3: CAISGTSGMGNEQFF
DNA: TGTGCCATCAGTGGGACTAGCGGGATGGGCAATGAGCAGTTCTTC
J: TRBJ2-1
size: .
D: TRBD2
V: TRBV10-3
length: 15

CDR3: CASSLGPDTTRGNSPLHF
DNA: TGTGCCAGCAGCTTAGGACCCGACACTACTAGGGGTAATTCACCCCTCCACTTT
J: TRBJ1-6
size: once
D: .
V: TRBV11-2
length: 18

CDR3: CASRAGVAYNEQFF
DNA: TGTGCCAGCAGGGCGGGAGTGGCCTACAATGAGCAGTTCTTC
J: TRBJ2-1
size: .
D: TRBD2
V: TRBV2
length: 14

CDR3: CASSTLADRGCAFF
DNA: TGTGCCAGCAGTACTCTAGCCGACAGGGGTTGTGCTTTCTTT
J: TRBJ1-1
size: .
D: TRBD1
V: TRBV6-5
length: 14

CDR3: CSAADYYEQYF
DNA: TGCAGTGCCGCTGACTACTACGAGCAGTACTTC
J: TRBJ2-7
size: .
D: .
V: TRBV20-1
length: 11